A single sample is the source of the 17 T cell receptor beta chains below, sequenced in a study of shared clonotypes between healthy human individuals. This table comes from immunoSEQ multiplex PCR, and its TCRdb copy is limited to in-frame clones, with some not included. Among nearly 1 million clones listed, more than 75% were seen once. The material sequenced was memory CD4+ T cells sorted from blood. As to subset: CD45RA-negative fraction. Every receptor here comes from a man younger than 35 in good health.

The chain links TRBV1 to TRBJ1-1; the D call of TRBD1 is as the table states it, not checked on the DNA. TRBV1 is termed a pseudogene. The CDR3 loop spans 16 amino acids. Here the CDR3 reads CTSSQGWAGDLRWAFF. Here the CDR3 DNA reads TGCACCAGCAGCCAAGGGTGGGCAGGGGACCTTAGGTGGGCTTTCTTT.

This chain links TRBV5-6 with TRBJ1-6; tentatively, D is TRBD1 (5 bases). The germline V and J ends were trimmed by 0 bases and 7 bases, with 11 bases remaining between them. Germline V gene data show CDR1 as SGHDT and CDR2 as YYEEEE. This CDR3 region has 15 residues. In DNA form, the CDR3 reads TGTGCCAGCAGCTTGGGACAGCCACTAAATTCACCCCTCCACTTT. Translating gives CASSLGQPLNSPLHF.

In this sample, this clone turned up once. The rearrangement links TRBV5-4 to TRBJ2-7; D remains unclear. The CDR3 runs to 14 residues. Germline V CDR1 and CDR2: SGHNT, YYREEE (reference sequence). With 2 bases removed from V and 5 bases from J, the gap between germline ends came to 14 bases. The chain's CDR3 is CASSFGSSVDEQYF. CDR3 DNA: TGTGCCAGCAGCTTTGGCAGTTCAGTGGACGAGCAGTACTTC.

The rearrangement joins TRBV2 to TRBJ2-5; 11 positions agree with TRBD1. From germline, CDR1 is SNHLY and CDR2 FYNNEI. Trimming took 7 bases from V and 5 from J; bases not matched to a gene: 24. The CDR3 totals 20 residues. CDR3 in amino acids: CASTIQRPSGTGGSRETQYF. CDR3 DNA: TGTGCCAGCACTATCCAAAGACCTTCCGGGACAGGGGGTAGTAGGGAGACCCAGTACTTC.

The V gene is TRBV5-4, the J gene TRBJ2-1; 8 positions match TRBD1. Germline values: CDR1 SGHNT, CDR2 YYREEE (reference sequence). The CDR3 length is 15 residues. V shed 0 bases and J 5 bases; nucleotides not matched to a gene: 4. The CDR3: CASSLGDRSNNEQFF. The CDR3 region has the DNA TGTGCCAGCAGCTTGGGGGACAGGAGTAACAATGAGCAGTTCTTC.

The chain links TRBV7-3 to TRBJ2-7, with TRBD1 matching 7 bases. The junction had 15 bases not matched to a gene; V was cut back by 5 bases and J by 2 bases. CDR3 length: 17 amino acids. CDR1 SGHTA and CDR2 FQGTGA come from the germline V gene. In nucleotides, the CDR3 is TGTGCCAGCAGCCCACCGGGACAGAGTACTTACCCCTACGAGCAGTACTTC. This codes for CASSPPGQSTYPYEQYF.

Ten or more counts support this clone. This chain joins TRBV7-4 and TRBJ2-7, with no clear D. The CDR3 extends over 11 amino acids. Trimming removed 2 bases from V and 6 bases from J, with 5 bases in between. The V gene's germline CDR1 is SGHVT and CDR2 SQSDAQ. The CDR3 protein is CASSLHREQYF. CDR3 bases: TGTGCCAGCAGCTTACACCGCGAGCAGTACTTC. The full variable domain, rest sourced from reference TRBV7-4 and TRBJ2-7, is GAGVSQSPRYKVAKRGRDVALRCDSISGHVTLYWYRQTLGQGSEVLTYSQSDAQRDKSGRPSGRFSAERPERSVSTLKIQRTEQGDSAVYLCASSLHREQYFGPGTRLTVT.

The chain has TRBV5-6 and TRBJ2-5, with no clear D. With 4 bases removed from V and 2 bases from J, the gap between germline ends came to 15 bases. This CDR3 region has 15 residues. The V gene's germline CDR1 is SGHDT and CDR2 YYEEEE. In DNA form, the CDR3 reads TGTGCCAGCAGCCCGGAGCCGAGCAAGCAAGAGACCCAGTACTTC. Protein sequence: CASSPEPSKQETQYF.

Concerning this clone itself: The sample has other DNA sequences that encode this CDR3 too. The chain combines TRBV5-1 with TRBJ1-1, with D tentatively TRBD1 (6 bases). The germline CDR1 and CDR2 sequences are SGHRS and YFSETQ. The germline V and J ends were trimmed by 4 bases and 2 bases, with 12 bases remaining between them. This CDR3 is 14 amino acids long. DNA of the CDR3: TGCGCCAGCAGCCTAGGACAGAGTAACACTGAAGCTTTCTTT. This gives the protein CASSLGQSNTEAFF.

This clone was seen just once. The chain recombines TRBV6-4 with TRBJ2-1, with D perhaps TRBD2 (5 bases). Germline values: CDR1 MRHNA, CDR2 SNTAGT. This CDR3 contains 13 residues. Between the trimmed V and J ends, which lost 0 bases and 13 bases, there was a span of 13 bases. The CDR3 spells CASSDSVGLAQFF. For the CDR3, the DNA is TGTGCCAGCAGTGACTCAGTGGGTCTAGCACAGTTCTTC.

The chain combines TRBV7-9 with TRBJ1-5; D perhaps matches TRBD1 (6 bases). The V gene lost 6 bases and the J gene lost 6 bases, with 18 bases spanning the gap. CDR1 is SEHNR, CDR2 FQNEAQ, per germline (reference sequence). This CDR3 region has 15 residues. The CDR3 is CASSSSTARGQPQHF. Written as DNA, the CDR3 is TGTGCCAGCAGTTCTTCAACGGCCAGGGGTCAGCCCCAGCATTTT. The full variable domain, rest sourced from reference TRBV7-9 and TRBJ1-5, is DTGVSQNPRHKITKRGQNVTFRCDPISEHNRLYWYRQTLGQGPEFLTYFQNEAQLEKSRLLSDRFSAERPKGSFSTLEIQRTEQGDSAMYLCASSSSTARGQPQHFGDGTRLSIL.

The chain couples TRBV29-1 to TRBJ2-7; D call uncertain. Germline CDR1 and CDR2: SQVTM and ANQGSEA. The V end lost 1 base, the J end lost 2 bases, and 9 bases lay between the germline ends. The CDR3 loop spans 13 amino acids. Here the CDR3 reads CSVEGPVPYEQYF. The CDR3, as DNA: TGCAGCGTTGAAGGCCCGGTCCCCTACGAGCAGTACTTC.

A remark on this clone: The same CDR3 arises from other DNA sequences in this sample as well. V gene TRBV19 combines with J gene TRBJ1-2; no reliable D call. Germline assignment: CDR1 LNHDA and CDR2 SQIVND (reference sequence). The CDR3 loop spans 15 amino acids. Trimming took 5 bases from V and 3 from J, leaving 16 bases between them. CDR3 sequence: CASSSTSGSHYGYTF. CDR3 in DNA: TGTGCCAGTAGTTCAACCTCCGGTTCCCACTATGGCTACACCTTC. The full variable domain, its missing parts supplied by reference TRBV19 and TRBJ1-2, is DGGITQSPKYLFRKEGQNVTLSCEQNLNHDAMYWYRQDPGQGLRLIYYSQIVNDFQKGDIAEGYSVSREKKESFPLTVTSAQKNPTAFYLCASSSTSGSHYGYTFGSGTRLTVV.

CDR3 residues: CASSLDLLDYRGGYTF. CDR3 nucleotide sequence: TGTGCCAGCAGCTTGGACCTCCTCGATTACAGGGGTGGCTACACCTTC. This rearrangement joins TRBV5-6 to TRBJ1-2, with 7 bases fitting TRBD1. The CDR3 sequence is 16 residues long. The germline V gene encodes CDR1 SGHDT and CDR2 YYEEEE. Trimming cost V 0 bases and J 7 bases; bases outside gene matches: 12.

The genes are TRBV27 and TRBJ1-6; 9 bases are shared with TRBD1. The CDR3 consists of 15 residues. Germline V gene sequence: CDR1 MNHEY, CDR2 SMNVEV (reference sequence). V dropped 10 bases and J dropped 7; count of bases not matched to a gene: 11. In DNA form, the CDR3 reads TGTGCCACCCAGCCGGGACAGGGTTCCAATTCACCCCTCCACTTT. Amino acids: CATQPGQGSNSPLHF.

The CDR3, as DNA: TGTGCCAGCAGTTACTACGGGACAGTGAACACTGAAGCTTTCTTT. Translation gives CASSYYGTVNTEAFF. The chain employs TRBV6-5 and TRBJ1-1, with 7 bases that match TRBD1. The CDR3 totals 15 residues. Trimming cost V 1 base and J 0 bases; bases outside gene matches: 2. Germline-derived CDR1 and CDR2 are MNHEY and SVGAGI.

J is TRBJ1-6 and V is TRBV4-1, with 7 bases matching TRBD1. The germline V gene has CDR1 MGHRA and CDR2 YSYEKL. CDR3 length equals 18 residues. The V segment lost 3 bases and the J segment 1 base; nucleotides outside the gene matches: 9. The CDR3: CASSHSTGVVSYNSPLHF. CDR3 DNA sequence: TGCGCCAGCAGCCATAGTACAGGGGTTGTATCCTATAATTCACCCCTCCACTTT.